This T cell receptor beta chain was sequenced in a study of blood T cell repertoires in COVID-19. The authors' processing: Nucleated cell counts were estimated from reference gene primer amplification. Sequencing was performed with immunoSEQ multiplex PCR; in TCRdb, only in-frame clones are kept and a portion is missing. The V and J calls and clone size were taken over from that table, and D and trimming were inferred from the DNA. This sample has around 340,000 clones, with about 88% found just once. Trimming removed 0 bases at V and 1 base at J, with 12 bases between. Looked up from germline, CDR1 is SGHNT and CDR2 is YENEEA. This CDR3 region has 16 residues. Individuals drawn from 24 US areas were about 18 to 95 years old. Participants had their cohort set by participant-reported clinical history.

The receptor's source is a woman aged 30 to 39 who had been exposed to COVID-19. This sequence joins TRBV11-3 and TRBJ1-1, with a weak D call TRBD1 (5 bases). The sequencing sample was made of PBMCs or T cells enriched from blood (not recorded which). The CDR3 is CASSLDQGGSNTEAFF. In DNA, the CDR3 is TGTGCCAGCAGCTTAGATCAGGGTGGGTCGAACACTGAAGCTTTCTTT.